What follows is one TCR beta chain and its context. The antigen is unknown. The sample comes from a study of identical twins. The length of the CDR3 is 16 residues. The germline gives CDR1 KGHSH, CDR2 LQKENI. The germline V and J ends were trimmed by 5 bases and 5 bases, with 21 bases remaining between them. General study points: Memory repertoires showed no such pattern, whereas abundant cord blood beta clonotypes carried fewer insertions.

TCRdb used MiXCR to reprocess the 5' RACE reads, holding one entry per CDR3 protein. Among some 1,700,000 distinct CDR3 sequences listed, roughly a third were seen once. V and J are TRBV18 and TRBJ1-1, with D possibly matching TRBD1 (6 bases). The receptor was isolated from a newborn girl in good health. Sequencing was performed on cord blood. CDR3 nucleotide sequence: TGTGCCAGCTCATGGACGCAGGGGCCGCAAACTACTGAAGCTTTCTTT. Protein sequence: CASSWTQGPQTTEAFF. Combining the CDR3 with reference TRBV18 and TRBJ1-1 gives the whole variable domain NAGVMQNPRHLVRRRGQEARLRCSPMKGHSHVYWYRQLPEEGLKFMVYLQKENIIDESGMPKERFSAEFPKEGPSILRIQQVVRGDSAAYFCASSWTQGPQTTEAFFGQGTRLTVV.